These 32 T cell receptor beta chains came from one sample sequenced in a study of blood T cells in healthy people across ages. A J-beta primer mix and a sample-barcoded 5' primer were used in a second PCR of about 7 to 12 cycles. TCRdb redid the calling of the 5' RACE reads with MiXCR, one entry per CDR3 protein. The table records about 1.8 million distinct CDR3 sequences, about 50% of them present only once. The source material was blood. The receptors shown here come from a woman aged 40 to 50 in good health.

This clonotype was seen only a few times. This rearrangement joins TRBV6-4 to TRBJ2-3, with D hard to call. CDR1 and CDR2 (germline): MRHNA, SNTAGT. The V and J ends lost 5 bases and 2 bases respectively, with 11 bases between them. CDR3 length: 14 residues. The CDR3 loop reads CASSRIANTDTQYF. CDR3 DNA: TGTGCCAGCAGTCGAATAGCTAACACAGATACGCAGTATTTT.

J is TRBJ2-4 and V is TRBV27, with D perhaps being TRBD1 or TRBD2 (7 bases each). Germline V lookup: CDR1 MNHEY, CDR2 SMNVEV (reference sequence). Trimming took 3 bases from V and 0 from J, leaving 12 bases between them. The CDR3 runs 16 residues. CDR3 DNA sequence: TGTGCCAGCAGTTTCCAGGGGGGGCTAGCCAAAAACATTCAGTACTTC. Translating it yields CASSFQGGLAKNIQYF.

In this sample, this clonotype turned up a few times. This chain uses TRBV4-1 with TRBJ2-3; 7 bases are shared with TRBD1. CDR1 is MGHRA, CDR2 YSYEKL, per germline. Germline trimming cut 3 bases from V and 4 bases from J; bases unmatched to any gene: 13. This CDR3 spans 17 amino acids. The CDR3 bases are TGCGCCAGCAGCCACGCATCAACAGGGGCCCGGGCAGATACGCAGTATTTT. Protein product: CASSHASTGARADTQYF.

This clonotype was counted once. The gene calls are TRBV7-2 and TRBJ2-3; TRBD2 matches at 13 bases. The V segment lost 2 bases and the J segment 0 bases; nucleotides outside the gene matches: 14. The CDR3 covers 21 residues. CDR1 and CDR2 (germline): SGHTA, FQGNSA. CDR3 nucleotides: TGTGCCAGCAGCTTAAGCGAGGCGGGACTAGCGGGGAGACGGAGCACAGATACGCAGTATTTT. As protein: CASSLSEAGLAGRRSTDTQYF.

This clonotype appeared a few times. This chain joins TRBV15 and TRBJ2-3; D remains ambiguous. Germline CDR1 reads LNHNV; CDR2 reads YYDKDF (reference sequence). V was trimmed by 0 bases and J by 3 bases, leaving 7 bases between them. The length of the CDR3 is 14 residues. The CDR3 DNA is TGTGCCACCAGCAGAGAGATTAGAACAGATACGCAGTATTTT. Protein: CATSREIRTDTQYF.

CDR3: CASSFQSDRASPLHF. The CDR3 region has the DNA TGCGCCAGCAGCTTCCAATCGGACAGGGCTTCACCCCTCCACTTT. This chain uses TRBV5-1 with TRBJ1-6; 8 nucleotides agree with TRBD1. The CDR3 is 15 residues long. CDR1 is SGHRS, CDR2 YFSETQ, per germline. Trimming took 2 bases from V and 9 from J; bases not matched to a gene: 7.

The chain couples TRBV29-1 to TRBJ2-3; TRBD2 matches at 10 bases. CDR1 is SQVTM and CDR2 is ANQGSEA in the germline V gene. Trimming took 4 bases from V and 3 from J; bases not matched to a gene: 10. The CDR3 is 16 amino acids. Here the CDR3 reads CSVGSLGSGGTDTQYF. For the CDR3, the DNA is TGCAGCGTTGGCTCCCTAGGTAGCGGGGGGACAGATACGCAGTATTTT.

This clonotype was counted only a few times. For the CDR3, the DNA is TGTGCCAGCAACCTAGGAGGGGTCAATCAGCCCCAGCATTTT. Translating gives CASNLGGVNQPQHF. V and J are TRBV12-3 or TRBV12-4 and TRBJ1-5; a weak D match, TRBD1 (5 bases). The CDR3 runs to 14 residues. V was clipped by 7 bases and J by 3 bases, with 13 bases between them.

CDR3 nucleotides: TGTGCCAGCAGTTTAATCCTTCGCGTCCCCCTAGCGGGGGGGTTAAGCACAGATACGCAGTATTTT. As protein: CASSLILRVPLAGGLSTDTQYF. The rearrangement uses TRBV12-3 or TRBV12-4 and TRBJ2-3; 12 positions match TRBD2. V lost 2 bases and J lost 0; bases outside the gene matches: 18. The CDR3 totals 22 residues.

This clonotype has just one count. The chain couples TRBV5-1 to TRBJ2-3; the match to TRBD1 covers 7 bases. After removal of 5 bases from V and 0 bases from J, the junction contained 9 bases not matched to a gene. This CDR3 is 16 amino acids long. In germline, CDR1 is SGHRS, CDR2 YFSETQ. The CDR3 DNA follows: TGCGCCAGCAGGGGGACAGCCTCTACTAGCACAGATACGCAGTATTTT. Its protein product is CASRGTASTSTDTQYF. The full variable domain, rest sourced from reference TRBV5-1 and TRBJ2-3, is KAGVTQTPRYLIKTRGQQVTLSCSPISGHRSVSWYQQTPGQGLQFLFEYFSETQRNKGNFPGRFSGRQFSNSRSEMNVSTLELGDSALYLCASRGTASTSTDTQYFGPGTRLTVL.

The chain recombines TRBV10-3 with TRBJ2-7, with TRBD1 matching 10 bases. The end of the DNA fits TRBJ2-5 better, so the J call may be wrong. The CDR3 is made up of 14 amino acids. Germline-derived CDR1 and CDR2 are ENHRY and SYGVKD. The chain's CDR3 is CAINDRGLGGTQYF. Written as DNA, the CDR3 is TGTGCCATCAATGACAGGGGGCTCGGAGGGACCCAGTACTTC.

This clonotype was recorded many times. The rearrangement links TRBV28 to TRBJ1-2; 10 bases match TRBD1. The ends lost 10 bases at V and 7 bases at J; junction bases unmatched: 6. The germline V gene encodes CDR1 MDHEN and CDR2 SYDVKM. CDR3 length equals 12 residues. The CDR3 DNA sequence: TGTGCCACCGGGACAGGGGTGGTTGGCTACACCTTC. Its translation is CATGTGVVGYTF.

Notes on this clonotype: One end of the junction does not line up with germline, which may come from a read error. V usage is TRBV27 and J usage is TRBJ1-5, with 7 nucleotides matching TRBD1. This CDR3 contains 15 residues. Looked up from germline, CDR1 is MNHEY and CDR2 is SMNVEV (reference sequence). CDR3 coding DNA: TGTGCCTGCAGGAACACAGGGGTGCGGAATCAGCCCCAGCATTTT. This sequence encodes CACRNTGVRNQPQHF.

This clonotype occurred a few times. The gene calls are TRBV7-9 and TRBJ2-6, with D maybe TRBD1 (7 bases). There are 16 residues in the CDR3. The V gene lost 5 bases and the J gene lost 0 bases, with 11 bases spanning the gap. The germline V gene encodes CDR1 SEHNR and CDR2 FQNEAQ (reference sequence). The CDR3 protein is CASSRQGGSGANVLTF. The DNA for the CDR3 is TGTGCCAGCAGCCGACAGGGAGGCTCTGGGGCCAACGTCCTGACTTTC.

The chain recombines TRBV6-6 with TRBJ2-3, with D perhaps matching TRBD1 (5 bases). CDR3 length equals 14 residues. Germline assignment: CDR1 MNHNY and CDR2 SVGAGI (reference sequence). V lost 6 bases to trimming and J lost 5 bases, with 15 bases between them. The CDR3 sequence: CASRPQGTGDTQYF. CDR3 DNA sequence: TGTGCCAGCAGGCCGCAGGGAACAGGAGATACGCAGTATTTT.

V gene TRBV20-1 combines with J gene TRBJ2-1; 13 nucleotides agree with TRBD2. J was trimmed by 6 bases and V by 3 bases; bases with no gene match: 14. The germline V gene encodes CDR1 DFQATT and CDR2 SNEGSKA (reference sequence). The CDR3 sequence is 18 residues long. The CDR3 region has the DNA TGCAGTGCTAGCCGAAACGCTCCACTAGCGGGGGGGCGCAATGAGCAGTTCTTC. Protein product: CSASRNAPLAGGRNEQFF.

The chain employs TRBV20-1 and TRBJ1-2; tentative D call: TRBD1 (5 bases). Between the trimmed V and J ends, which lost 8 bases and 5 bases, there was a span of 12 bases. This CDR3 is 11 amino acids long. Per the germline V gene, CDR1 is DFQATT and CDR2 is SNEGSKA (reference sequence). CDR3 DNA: TGCAGTCCCCTAGGGGTATATGGCTACACCTTC. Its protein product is CSPLGVYGYTF.

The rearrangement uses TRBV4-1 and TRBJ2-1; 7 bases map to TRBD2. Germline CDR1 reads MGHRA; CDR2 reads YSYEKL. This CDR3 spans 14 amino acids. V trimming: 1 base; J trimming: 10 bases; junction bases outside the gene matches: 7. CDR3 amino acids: CASSQGLAVLEQFF. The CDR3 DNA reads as TGCGCCAGCAGCCAAGGACTAGCCGTGCTCGAGCAGTTCTTC.

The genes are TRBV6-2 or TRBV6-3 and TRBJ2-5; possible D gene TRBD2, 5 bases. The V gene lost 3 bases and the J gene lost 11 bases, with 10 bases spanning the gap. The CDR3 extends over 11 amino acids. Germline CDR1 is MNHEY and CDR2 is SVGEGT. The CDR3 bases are TGTGCCAGCAGTTATGGAGGTGCACAGTACTTC. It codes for CASSYGGAQYF.

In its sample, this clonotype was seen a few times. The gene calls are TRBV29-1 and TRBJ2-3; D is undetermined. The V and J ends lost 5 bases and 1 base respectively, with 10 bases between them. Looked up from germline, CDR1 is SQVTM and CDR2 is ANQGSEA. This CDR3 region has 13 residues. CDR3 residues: CSVLPGGTDTQYF. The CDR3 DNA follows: TGCAGCGTTCTCCCGGGCGGCACAGATACGCAGTATTTT.

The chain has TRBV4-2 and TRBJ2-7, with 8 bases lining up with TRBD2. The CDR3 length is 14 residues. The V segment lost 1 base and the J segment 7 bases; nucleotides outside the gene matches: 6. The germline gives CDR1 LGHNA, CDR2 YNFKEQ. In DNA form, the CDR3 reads TGTGCCAGCAGCCAAGGACTAGCGCCCAATGAGCAGTACTTC. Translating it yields CASSQGLAPNEQYF.

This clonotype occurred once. DNA of the CDR3: TGTGCCACCGGCCGGGGGCAGGCGAACACCGGGGAGCTGTTTTTT. Amino acids: CATGRGQANTGELFF. The rearrangement links TRBV24-1 to TRBJ2-2, with D perhaps matching TRBD1 or TRBD2 (6 bases each). CDR1 and CDR2 from the germline V gene are KGHDR and SFDVKD. V was trimmed by 9 bases and J by 0 bases, leaving 13 bases between them. This CDR3 has 15 residues.

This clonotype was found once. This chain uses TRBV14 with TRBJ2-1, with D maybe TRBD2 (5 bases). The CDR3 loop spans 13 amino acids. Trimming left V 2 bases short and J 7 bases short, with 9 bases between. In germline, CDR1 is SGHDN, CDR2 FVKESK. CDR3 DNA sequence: TGTGCCAGCAGCCAATATTCGGGAAATGAGCAGTTCTTC. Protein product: CASSQYSGNEQFF.

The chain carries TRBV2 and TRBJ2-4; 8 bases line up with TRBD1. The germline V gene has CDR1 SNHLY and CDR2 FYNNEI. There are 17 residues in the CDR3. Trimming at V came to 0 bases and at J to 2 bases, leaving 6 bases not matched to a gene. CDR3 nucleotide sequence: TGTGCCAGCAGTGAAGCGGGGGCAGGGGGCTCCAAAAACATTCAGTACTTC. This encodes CASSEAGAGGSKNIQYF.

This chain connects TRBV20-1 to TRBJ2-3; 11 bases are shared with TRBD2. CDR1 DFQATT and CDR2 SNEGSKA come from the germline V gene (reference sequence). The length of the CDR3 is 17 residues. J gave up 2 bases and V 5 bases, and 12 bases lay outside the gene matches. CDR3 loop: CSAASGGLPAITDTQYF. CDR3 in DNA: TGCAGTGCTGCTAGCGGGGGGCTACCCGCTATCACAGATACGCAGTATTTT.

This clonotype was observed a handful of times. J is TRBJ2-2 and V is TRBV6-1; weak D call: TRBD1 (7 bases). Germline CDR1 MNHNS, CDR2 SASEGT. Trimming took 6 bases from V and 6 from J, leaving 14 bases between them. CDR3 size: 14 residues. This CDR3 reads CASREGANAGELFF. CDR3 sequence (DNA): TGTGCCAGCAGGGAGGGGGCTAACGCCGGGGAGCTGTTTTTT.

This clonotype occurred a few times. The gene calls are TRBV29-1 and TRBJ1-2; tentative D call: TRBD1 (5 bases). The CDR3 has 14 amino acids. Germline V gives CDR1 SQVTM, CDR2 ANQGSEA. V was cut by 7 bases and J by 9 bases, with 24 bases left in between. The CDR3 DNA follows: TGCAGCGCCCCCGCGATGGAGGGACCGAGGAGCTACACCTTC. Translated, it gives CSAPAMEGPRSYTF.

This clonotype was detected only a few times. DNA for the CDR3: TGTGCCAGCAGCCCCCACGGCCCTTACGAGCAGTACTTC. Protein: CASSPHGPYEQYF. The gene calls are TRBV7-9 and TRBJ2-7; no reliable D call. Germline values: CDR1 SEHNR, CDR2 FQNEAQ (reference sequence). V lost 5 bases to trimming and J lost 4 bases, with 12 bases between them. The CDR3 loop spans 13 amino acids.

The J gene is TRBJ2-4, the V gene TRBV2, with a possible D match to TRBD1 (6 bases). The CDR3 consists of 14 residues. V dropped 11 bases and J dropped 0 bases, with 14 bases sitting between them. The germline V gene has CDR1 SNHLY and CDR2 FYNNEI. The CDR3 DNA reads TGTGCCTCCTACAGGGAATTAGCCAAAAACATTCAGTACTTC. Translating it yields CASYRELAKNIQYF. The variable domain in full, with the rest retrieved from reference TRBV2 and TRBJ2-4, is EPEVTQTPSHQVTQMGQEVILRCVPISNHLYFYWYRQILGQKVEFLVSFYNNEISEKSEIFDDQFSVERPDGSNFTLKIRSTKLEDSAMYFCASYRELAKNIQYFGAGTRLSVL.

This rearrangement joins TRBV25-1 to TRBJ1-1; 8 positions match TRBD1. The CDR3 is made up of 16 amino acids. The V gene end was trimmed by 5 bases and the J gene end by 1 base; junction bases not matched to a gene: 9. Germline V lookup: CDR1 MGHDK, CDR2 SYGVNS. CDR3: CASSQGQGRTNTEAFF. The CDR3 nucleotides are TGTGCCAGCAGTCAAGGACAGGGCCGAACGAACACTGAAGCTTTCTTT.

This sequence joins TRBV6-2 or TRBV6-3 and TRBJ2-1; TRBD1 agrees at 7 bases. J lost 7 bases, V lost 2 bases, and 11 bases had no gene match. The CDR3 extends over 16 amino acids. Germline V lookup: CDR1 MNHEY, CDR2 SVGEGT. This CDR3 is CASSYPTGKVGNEQFF. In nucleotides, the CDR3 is TGTGCCAGCAGTTACCCGACAGGGAAGGTGGGGAATGAGCAGTTCTTC.

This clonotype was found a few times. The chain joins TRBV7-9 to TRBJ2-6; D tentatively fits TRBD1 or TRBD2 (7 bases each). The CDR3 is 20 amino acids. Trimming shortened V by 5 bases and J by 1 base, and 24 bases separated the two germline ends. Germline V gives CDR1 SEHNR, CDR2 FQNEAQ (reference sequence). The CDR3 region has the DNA TGTGCCAGCAGCAAAGCGGGACCGGGACAGTCCTTTTCTGGGGCCAACGTCCTGACTTTC. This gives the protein CASSKAGPGQSFSGANVLTF.